Presented here are 25 T cell receptor beta chains from one specimen sequenced in a study of blood T cell repertoires in COVID-19. Profiled with immunoSEQ multiplex PCR; TCRdb holds only in-frame clones, not every one. The table shows 90,000 to 150,000 clones, with under 90% occurring only once. The sample was peripheral blood. The receptors originated from a man in his 60s with acute or convalescent COVID-19.

This clone has only a few counts. The chain uses TRBV27 and TRBJ2-1, with unresolved D. CDR3 length: 11 amino acids. V gave up 3 bases and J gave up 10 bases, with 7 bases separating them. The V gene's germline CDR1 is MNHEY and CDR2 SMNVEV (reference sequence). The DNA of the CDR3 is TGTGCCAGCAGTTTTGGCTGGGAGCAGTTCTTC. Translation gives CASSFGWEQFF.

The chain is built from TRBV2 and TRBJ1-2, with TRBD1 as a possible D gene (5 bases). CDR1 is SNHLY, CDR2 FYNNEI, per germline. V lost 7 bases to trimming and J lost 2 bases, with 11 bases between them. CDR3 length: 13 amino acids. CDR3 loop: CASMGGDNYGYTF. CDR3 sequence (DNA): TGTGCCAGCATGGGGGGGGACAACTATGGCTACACCTTC.

This clone was found once. The rearrangement joins TRBV19 to TRBJ2-7; unclear D gene. Germline V gene lookup returns CDR1 LNHDA and CDR2 SQIVND (reference sequence). The CDR3 runs 14 residues. The V end was cut by 10 bases, the J end by 3 bases, with 19 bases between. CDR3 loop: CANCSPGPYYEQYF. The CDR3 DNA reads TGTGCCAATTGTAGCCCCGGTCCGTACTACGAGCAGTACTTC.

A single count supports this clone. The chain has TRBV11-2 and TRBJ2-7; 9 bases agree with TRBD1. The trim removed 2 bases at V and 6 bases at J, leaving 8 bases unmatched. The CDR3 has 15 residues. Germline V gene sequence: CDR1 SGHAT, CDR2 FQNNGV. CDR3 protein: CASSLMGQGLGEQYF. The CDR3 DNA is TGTGCCAGCAGCTTAATGGGACAGGGTCTCGGCGAGCAGTACTTC.

This rearrangement joins TRBV19 to TRBJ2-6; weak D call: TRBD1 (6 bases). CDR1 is LNHDA and CDR2 is SQIVND in the germline V gene (reference sequence). Trimming shortened V by 5 bases and J by 0 bases, and 14 bases separated the two germline ends. CDR3 length: 17 residues. CDR3 DNA sequence: TGTGCCAGTAGTCCCGGGACACCGAACTCTGGGGCCAACGTCCTGACTTTC. Translated: CASSPGTPNSGANVLTF.

The chain uses TRBV11-2 and TRBJ2-5, with 13 bases that match TRBD2. CDR3 length equals 18 residues. The V segment lost 4 bases and the J segment 5 bases; nucleotides outside the gene matches: 13. Germline CDR1 reads SGHAT; CDR2 reads FQNNGV. The CDR3 region has the DNA TGTGCCAGCAGCTCGGAAACTAGCGGGAGGGCCGTCCTGGAGACCCAGTACTTC. It encodes CASSSETSGRAVLETQYF.

This chain uses TRBV10-2 with TRBJ2-4, with 8 positions matching TRBD1. The CDR3 totals 15 residues. With 6 bases clipped from V and 0 bases from J, the junction kept 4 bases outside the gene matches. Germline V gives CDR1 WSHSY, CDR2 SAAADI. The CDR3 is CASRGQDIAKNIQYF. DNA of the CDR3: TGCGCCAGCAGGGGACAGGACATAGCCAAAAACATTCAGTACTTC.

The chain has TRBV6-5 and TRBJ2-1; 8 bases are a match to TRBD2. CDR1 MNHEY and CDR2 SVGAGI come from the germline V gene. The V gene end was trimmed by 0 bases and the J gene end by 4 bases; junction bases not matched to a gene: 5. This CDR3 comprises 16 residues. CDR3: CASSYSAGERYNEQFF. CDR3 nucleotide sequence: TGTGCCAGCAGTTACTCAGCGGGAGAAAGATACAATGAGCAGTTCTTC.

The CDR3 protein is CASSQDERPSGRSGELFF. The DNA for the CDR3 is TGTGCCAGCAGCCAAGATGAGAGGCCTAGCGGGAGGTCCGGGGAGCTGTTTTTT. The chain links TRBV3-1 (or the pseudogene TRBV3-2) to TRBJ2-2; 11 nucleotides match TRBD2. V shed 0 bases, J shed 6 bases, and the junction held 9 bases outside the gene matches. The CDR3 consists of 18 residues. From germline, CDR1 is LGHDT and CDR2 YNNKEL (reference sequence).

As DNA, the CDR3 is TGTGCCAGCAGCCAAGGTCCAGGACAGGGCTACGAGCAGTACTTC. Its protein is CASSQGPGQGYEQYF. The chain couples TRBV3-1 (or the pseudogene TRBV3-2) to TRBJ2-7, with 8 bases fitting TRBD1. With 1 base clipped from V and 3 bases from J, the junction kept 5 bases outside the gene matches. Germline-derived CDR1 and CDR2 are LGHDT and YNNKEL (reference sequence). The CDR3 is 15 residues long.

The chain couples TRBV7-2 to TRBJ2-2; D unresolved. The V gene lost 0 bases and the J gene lost 1 base, with 6 bases spanning the gap. The germline V gene encodes CDR1 SGHTA and CDR2 FQGNSA. CDR3 size: 15 residues. The CDR3 nucleotides are TGTGCCAGCAGCTTAGCGCCCGGGAACACCGGGGAGCTGTTTTTT. It specifies CASSLAPGNTGELFF.

The chain employs TRBV4-3 and TRBJ2-7; D may be TRBD2 (5 bases). Germline CDR1 is LGHNA and CDR2 is YSLEER. This CDR3 has 13 amino acids. Trimming took off 0 bases at V and 6 bases at J, with 9 bases between the two ends. The CDR3 nucleotides read TGCGCCAGCAGCCAAGATTTCGGGATCGAGCAGTACTTC. It codes for CASSQDFGIEQYF.

The chain combines TRBV11-2 with TRBJ1-5; D remains unclear. This CDR3 contains 13 residues. Germline assignment: CDR1 SGHAT and CDR2 FQNNGV. The V end was cut by 0 bases, the J end by 6 bases, with 6 bases between. CDR3 in amino acids: CASSLDRRQPQHF. CDR3 DNA sequence: TGTGCCAGCAGCTTAGACAGGCGTCAGCCCCAGCATTTT.

Only one count was recorded for this clone. The V and J genes are TRBV6-2 or TRBV6-3 and TRBJ1-5, with D possibly being TRBD1 (6 bases). The CDR3 has 14 amino acids. Germline values: CDR1 MNHEY, CDR2 SVGEGT. V dropped 5 bases and J dropped 9 bases, with 17 bases sitting between them. The CDR3 coding sequence is TGTGCCAGCAGTGTGGACAGCCCGGGTCGGCCCCAGCATTTT. Translated: CASSVDSPGRPQHF.

The chain uses TRBV10-1 and TRBJ2-2; D is uncertain. CDR1 is WNHNN, CDR2 SYGVQD, per germline (reference sequence). Trimming removed 5 bases from V and 7 bases from J, with 5 bases in between. This CDR3 contains 11 residues. The CDR3 spells CASSSNGELFF. CDR3 DNA sequence: TGCGCCAGCAGTTCCAACGGGGAGCTGTTTTTT.

The rearrangement uses TRBV4-1 and TRBJ1-4; no clear D gene. The CDR3 runs to 15 residues. V was clipped by 6 bases and J by 2 bases, with 13 bases between them. Per the germline V gene, CDR1 is MGHRA and CDR2 is YSYEKL. This CDR3 reads CASSRGALTNEKLFF. CDR3 in DNA: TGCGCCAGCAGTCGAGGCGCCTTGACTAATGAAAAACTGTTTTTT.

The chain employs TRBV7-9 and TRBJ2-2; D may be TRBD2 (5 bases). From germline, CDR1 is SEHNR and CDR2 FQNEAQ (reference sequence). The CDR3 has 15 amino acids. V lost 5 bases to trimming and J lost 2 bases, with 12 bases between them. The CDR3 nucleotides are TGTGCCAGCAGCCTCCGGGAAGTAAACACCGGGGAGCTGTTTTTT. Translated, it gives CASSLREVNTGELFF.

The rearrangement joins TRBV4-2 to TRBJ2-2; D possibly uses TRBD1 or TRBD2 (6 bases each). V was pared by 4 bases and J by 4 bases, with 16 bases between. The V gene's germline CDR1 is LGHNA and CDR2 YNFKEQ. This CDR3 is built from 16 residues. The CDR3 loop reads CASSLEGGRGTGELFF. DNA of the CDR3: TGTGCCAGCAGCCTAGAGGGGGGACGGGGCACCGGGGAGCTGTTTTTT.

This chain connects TRBV28 to TRBJ2-1; tentative D call: TRBD2 (6 bases). Trimming left V 3 bases short and J 7 bases short, with 10 bases between. Germline loops: CDR1 MDHEN, CDR2 SYDVKM. This CDR3 contains 13 residues. The CDR3 loop reads CASSFAGSNEQFF. The CDR3 DNA reads TGTGCCAGCAGTTTCGCGGGGTCTAATGAGCAGTTCTTC.

This clone was seen only a few times. V is TRBV29-1 and J is TRBJ1-3; D is uncertain. Trimming removed 0 bases at V and 4 bases at J, with 4 bases between. Germline CDR1 is SQVTM and CDR2 is ANQGSEA. The CDR3 length is 12 residues. The CDR3 nucleotides are TGCAGCGTTGAAGAGGGCGGAAACACCATATATTTT. Its protein is CSVEEGGNTIYF. Drawing the rest from reference TRBV29-1 and TRBJ1-3, the complete variable domain is SAVISQKPSRDICQRGTSLTIQCQVDSQVTMMFWYRQQPGQSLTLIATANQGSEATYESGFVIDKFPISRPNLTFSTLTVSNMSPEDSSIYLCSVEEGGNTIYFGEGSWLTVV.

The gene calls are TRBV5-6 and TRBJ1-4, with D tentatively TRBD1 (6 bases). The germline CDR1 and CDR2 sequences are SGHDT and YYEEEE. V was pared by 4 bases and J by 6 bases, with 10 bases between. This CDR3 is 13 amino acids long. The CDR3 DNA reads TGTGCCAGCAGCCCCAAGGGGGATGAAAAACTGTTTTTT. This encodes CASSPKGDEKLFF.

The gene calls are TRBV7-8 and TRBJ1-1, with TRBD1 matching over 8 bases. With 4 bases clipped from V and 0 bases from J, the junction kept 1 base outside the gene matches. The CDR3 extends over 14 amino acids. Per germline, CDR1 SGHVS and CDR2 FQNEAQ. The CDR3 DNA reads as TGTGCCAGCAGCTCGGACAGGGTGAACACTGAAGCTTTCTTT. It encodes CASSSDRVNTEAFF.

J is TRBJ1-4 and V is TRBV7-2; D unclear. Trimming removed 5 bases at V and 8 bases at J, with 18 bases between. Germline loops: CDR1 SGHTA, CDR2 FQGNSA. There are 15 residues in the CDR3. CDR3 sequence (DNA): TGTGCCAGCAGCCTGGCAGGCGGGGAAGCAGAAAAACTGTTTTTT. Translation gives CASSLAGGEAEKLFF. Filled out from reference TRBV7-2 and TRBJ1-4, the complete variable domain reads GAGVSQSPSNKVTEKGKDVELRCDPISGHTALYWYRQSLGQGLEFLIYFQGNSAPDKSGLPSDRFSAERTGGSVSTLTIQRTQQEDSAVYLCASSLAGGEAEKLFFGSGTQLSVL.

As regards this clone: One end of the junction is discordant with germline, which a read error may explain. The CDR3: CAISESSGSKDTQYF. The CDR3, as DNA: TGTGCCATCAGTGAGTCTAGCGGGAGCAAAGATACGCAGTATTTT. The chain carries TRBV10-3 and TRBJ2-3; 9 nucleotides align to TRBD2. Germline V gives CDR1 ENHRY, CDR2 SYGVKD. CDR3 length: 15 residues.

The genes are TRBV5-5 and TRBJ2-3, with 10 nucleotides matching TRBD1. J lost 4 bases, V lost 1 base, and 6 bases had no gene match. Germline CDR1 and CDR2: SGHKS and YYEKEE (reference sequence). This CDR3 spans 16 amino acids. This CDR3 is CASSLPRQGAADTQYF. The CDR3, as DNA: TGTGCCAGCAGCTTGCCCAGACAGGGGGCGGCAGATACGCAGTATTTT.